Described below is a single T cell receptor beta chain sequence and its context. Its antigen remains unknown. Per germline, CDR1 SGHTA and CDR2 FQGNSA. The length of the CDR3 is 14 residues. With V trimmed by 4 bases and J by 2 bases, 2 bases remained unmatched. The data were obtained in a study of human T cells and chemical hapten exposure. Study-wide context: All patients underwent weekly scalp dosing with diphenylcyclopropenone for the full roughly 25-week study.

Documented time point: patch test 2, 6 weeks after DPC sensitization. Treatment given: therapeutic diphenylcyclopropenone sensitization with weekly scalp DPC. MiXCR was run by TCRdb on the RACE reads, yielding one entry per CDR3 protein. Among around 67,000 distinct CDR3 sequences, about 8.5% were seen once, and the ten largest hold under 3.5%. Study observations and caveats: TCRs exceeding a frequency of 1 in 1000 stayed unchanged under DPC sensitization.

The chain is built from TRBV7-2 and TRBJ1-3; 7 bases line up with TRBD1. The sequence came from a woman between 50 and 59 years old with alopecia areata. Some clones in this sample may be carry-over from other donors' samples. This specimen was whole blood, taken in connection with sensitization to the hapten diphenylcyclopropenone (DPC). CDR3 sequence reads: CASSYGTAGNTIYF. The CDR3 bases are TGTGCCAGCAGCTATGGGACAGCTGGAAACACCATATATTTT.